The clone carrying this TCR beta chain was recorded a few times. The germline V gene has CDR1 MDHEN and CDR2 SYDVKM. The V segment lost 4 bases and the J segment 3 bases; nucleotides outside the gene matches: 10. The CDR3 has 16 amino acids. These data come from a study of blood T cell repertoires in COVID-19. Sequencing was performed with immunoSEQ multiplex PCR; in TCRdb, only in-frame clones are kept and a portion is missing. This sample has 70,000 or so clones; about 68% occur once, and the top ten carry 35% to 45%. Sequencing input: peripheral blood. J is TRBJ1-1 and V is TRBV28, with 8 positions matching TRBD1. The clonotype originates from a woman aged 70-85 years with acute or convalescent COVID-19. The DNA of the CDR3 is TGTGCCAGCAGTTCCCTCACCGGGACAGGCGACACTGAAGCTTTCTTT. The encoded protein is CASSSLTGTGDTEAFF.